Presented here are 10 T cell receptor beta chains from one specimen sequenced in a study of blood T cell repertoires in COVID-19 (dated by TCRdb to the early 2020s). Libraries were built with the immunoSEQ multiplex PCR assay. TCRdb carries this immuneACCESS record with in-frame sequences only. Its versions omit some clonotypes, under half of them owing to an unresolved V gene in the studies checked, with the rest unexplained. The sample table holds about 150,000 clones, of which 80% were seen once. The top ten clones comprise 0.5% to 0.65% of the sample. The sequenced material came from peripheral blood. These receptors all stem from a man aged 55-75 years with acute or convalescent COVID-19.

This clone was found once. The CDR3 DNA is TGTGCCAGCAGCCGCAGGACAGACTATGGCTACACCTTC. It codes for CASSRRTDYGYTF. The chain recombines TRBV28 with TRBJ1-2, with a possible D match to TRBD1 (6 bases). The CDR3 is 13 residues long. Germline lookup yields CDR1 MDHEN and CDR2 SYDVKM. Trimming removed 6 bases at V and 3 bases at J, with 11 bases between.

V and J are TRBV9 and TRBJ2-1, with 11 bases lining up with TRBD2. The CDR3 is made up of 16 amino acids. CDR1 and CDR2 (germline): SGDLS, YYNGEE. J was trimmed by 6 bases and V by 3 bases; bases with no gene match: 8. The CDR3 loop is CASSAFSGGAINEQFF. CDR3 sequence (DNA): TGTGCCAGCAGCGCCTTTAGCGGGGGGGCGATCAATGAGCAGTTCTTC.

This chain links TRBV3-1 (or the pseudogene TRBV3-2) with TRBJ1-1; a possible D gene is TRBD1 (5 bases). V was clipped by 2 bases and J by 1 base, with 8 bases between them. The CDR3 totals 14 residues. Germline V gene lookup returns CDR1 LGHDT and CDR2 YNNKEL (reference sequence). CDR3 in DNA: TGTGCCAGCAGCCAATCCGACAGGAACACTGAAGCTTTCTTT. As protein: CASSQSDRNTEAFF.

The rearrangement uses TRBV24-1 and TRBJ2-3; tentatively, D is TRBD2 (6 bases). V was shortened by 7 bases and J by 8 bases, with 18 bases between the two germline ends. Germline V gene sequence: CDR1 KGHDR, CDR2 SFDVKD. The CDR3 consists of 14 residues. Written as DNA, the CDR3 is TGTGCCACCAGCTCCACGGGACTCCAAGGTACGCAGTATTTT. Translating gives CATSSTGLQGTQYF.

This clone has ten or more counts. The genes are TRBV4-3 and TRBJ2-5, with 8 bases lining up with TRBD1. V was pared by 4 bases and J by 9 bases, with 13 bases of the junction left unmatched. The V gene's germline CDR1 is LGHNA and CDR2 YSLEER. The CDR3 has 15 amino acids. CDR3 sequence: CASSPGTTGGRAQYF. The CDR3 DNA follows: TGCGCCAGCAGCCCGGGAACTACAGGGGGTAGGGCCCAGTACTTC.

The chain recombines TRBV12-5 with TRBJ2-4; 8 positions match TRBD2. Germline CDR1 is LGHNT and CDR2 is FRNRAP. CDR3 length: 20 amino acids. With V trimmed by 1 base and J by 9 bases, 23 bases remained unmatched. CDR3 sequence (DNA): TGTGCTAGTGGTTTGGCCCCTAGCGGCCCCGGCGGGGGGACTAGGATCATTCAGTACTTC. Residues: CASGLAPSGPGGGTRIIQYF.

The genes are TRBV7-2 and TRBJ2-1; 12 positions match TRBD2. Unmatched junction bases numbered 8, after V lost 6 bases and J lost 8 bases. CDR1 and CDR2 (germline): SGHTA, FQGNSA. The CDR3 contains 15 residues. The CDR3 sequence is CASSSSGGAGDEQFF. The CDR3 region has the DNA TGTGCCAGCAGTTCTAGCGGGGGGGCCGGGGATGAGCAGTTCTTC. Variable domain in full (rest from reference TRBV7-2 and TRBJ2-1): GAGVSQSPSNKVTEKGKDVELRCDPISGHTALYWYRQSLGQGLEFLIYFQGNSAPDKSGLPSDRFSAERTGGSVSTLTIQRTQQEDSAVYLCASSSSGGAGDEQFFGPGTRLTVL.

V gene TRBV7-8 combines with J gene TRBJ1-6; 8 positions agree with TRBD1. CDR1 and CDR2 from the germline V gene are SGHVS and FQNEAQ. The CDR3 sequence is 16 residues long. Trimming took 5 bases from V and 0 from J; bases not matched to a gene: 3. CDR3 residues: CASSRTGSSYNSPLHF. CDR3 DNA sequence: TGTGCCAGCAGCCGGACAGGGAGCTCCTATAATTCACCCCTCCACTTT.

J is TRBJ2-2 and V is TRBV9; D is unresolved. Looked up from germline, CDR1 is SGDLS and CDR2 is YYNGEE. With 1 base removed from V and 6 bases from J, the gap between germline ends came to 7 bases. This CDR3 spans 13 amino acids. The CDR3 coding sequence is TGTGCCAGCAGCGTACAGGTGTCCGGGGAGCTGTTTTTT. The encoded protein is CASSVQVSGELFF.

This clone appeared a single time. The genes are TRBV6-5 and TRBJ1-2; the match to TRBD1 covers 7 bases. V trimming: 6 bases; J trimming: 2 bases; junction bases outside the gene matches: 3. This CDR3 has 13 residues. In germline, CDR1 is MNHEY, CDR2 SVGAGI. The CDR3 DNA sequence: TGTGCCAGCAGATTACAGGGGAACTATGGCTACACCTTC. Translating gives CASRLQGNYGYTF.